These 24 T cell receptor beta chains were all obtained from the same sample, sequenced in a study of T cell responses to AZD1222 COVID-19 vaccine (dated by TCRdb to the early 2020s). Libraries came from the immunoSEQ multiplex PCR assay. This is the immuneACCESS table as TCRdb keeps it, with only in-frame sequences that have V and J called. A part of the clones is gone; compared with another copy, unresolved V genes explain less than half, and the rest is unexplained. The sample table lists fewer than 200,000 clones, around 94% of them with a count of one. Roughly 1.7% of the sample lies in the top ten. The intended sense of this specimen's time point label: about 28 days (+/-7) after the second vaccine dose. The sample in question was peripheral blood, obtained 28 days after the second AZD1222 dose. The receptors stem from an adult who received the AZD1222 COVID-19 vaccine.

The chain links TRBV12-3 or TRBV12-4 to TRBJ2-7, with a possible D match to TRBD1 (6 bases). There are 13 residues in the CDR3. Trimming took off 6 bases at V and 2 bases at J, with 11 bases between the two ends. The CDR3 region has the DNA TGTGCCAGCAGGCCGACAGGAACCTACGAGCAGTACTTC. Amino acid sequence: CASRPTGTYEQYF.

J is TRBJ1-1 and V is TRBV19; D is unresolved. The CDR3 is 15 amino acids. With 6 bases removed from V and 1 base from J, the gap between germline ends came to 15 bases. Germline lookup yields CDR1 LNHDA and CDR2 SQIVND (reference sequence). The CDR3 here is CASSRPPATNTEAFF. The DNA for the CDR3 is TGTGCCAGTAGCCGACCCCCCGCTACGAACACTGAAGCTTTCTTT.

The chain has TRBV5-1 and TRBJ1-1, with TRBD1 matching over 11 bases. With V trimmed by 3 bases and J by 1 base, 11 bases remained unmatched. The CDR3 contains 18 residues. The germline V gene encodes CDR1 SGHRS and CDR2 YFSETQ. CDR3 DNA sequence: TGCGCCAGCAGCTATGGGACAGGGGGAAGGAGGACGAACACTGAAGCTTTCTTT. Its protein product is CASSYGTGGRRTNTEAFF.

The chain recombines TRBV19 with TRBJ1-2; perhaps TRBD1 as D (6 bases). Looked up from germline, CDR1 is LNHDA and CDR2 is SQIVND (reference sequence). This CDR3 has 14 residues. Trimming removed 6 bases at V and 0 bases at J, with 11 bases between. The CDR3 loop is CASRVTGSNYGYTF. The DNA for the CDR3 is TGTGCCAGTAGGGTGACAGGATCTAACTATGGCTACACCTTC.

CDR3 region: CASSAGTLNTGELFF. CDR3 DNA sequence: TGTGCCAGCAGTGCCGGGACGCTTAACACCGGGGAGCTGTTTTTT. V usage is TRBV2 and J usage is TRBJ2-2, with D perhaps assigned TRBD1 or TRBD2 (5 bases each). This CDR3 is 15 amino acids long. V was trimmed by 4 bases and J by 2 bases, leaving 11 bases between them. From germline, CDR1 is SNHLY and CDR2 FYNNEI.

DNA for the CDR3: TGTGCCAGCAGTGAAGATTGGGGGGGGAAAGAGACCCAGTACTTC. The encoded protein is CASSEDWGGKETQYF. This chain links TRBV6-1 with TRBJ2-5; 7 positions match TRBD2. Germline-derived CDR1 and CDR2 are MNHNS and SASEGT. Unmatched junction bases numbered 5, after V lost 1 base and J lost 3 bases. This CDR3 has 15 residues.

The V gene is TRBV3-1 (or the pseudogene TRBV3-2), the J gene TRBJ2-3, with D uncertain. The CDR3 runs to 13 residues. Trimming took 6 bases from V and 2 from J, leaving 9 bases between them. Per germline, CDR1 LGHDT and CDR2 YNNKEL (reference sequence). CDR3 loop: CASSYEYTDTQYF. The CDR3 nucleotides are TGTGCCAGCAGTTACGAGTACACAGATACGCAGTATTTT.

The chain combines TRBV7-6 with TRBJ2-1, with TRBD1 matching over 8 bases. Losses at the gene ends were 8 bases for V and 6 bases for J; bases not matched to a gene: 15. This CDR3 region has 16 residues. CDR1 is SGHVS and CDR2 is FNYEAQ in the germline V gene. CDR3 protein: CASAGYGQGGRNEQFF. For the CDR3, the DNA is TGTGCCAGCGCCGGGTACGGACAGGGCGGCCGCAATGAGCAGTTCTTC.

The chain carries TRBV19 and TRBJ1-2; D call uncertain. CDR3 size: 13 residues. Trimming stripped 5 bases from V and 8 bases from J, with 15 bases between. Germline lookup yields CDR1 LNHDA and CDR2 SQIVND (reference sequence). The CDR3 DNA follows: TGTGCCAGTAGTTTGGATCAGGCGCAGGGCTACACCTTC. Translated: CASSLDQAQGYTF.

The chain couples TRBV6-1 to TRBJ2-3, with D perhaps matching TRBD2 (5 bases). The CDR3 contains 16 residues. The V gene lost 1 base and the J gene lost 4 bases, with 15 bases spanning the gap. The germline gives CDR1 MNHNS, CDR2 SASEGT. The CDR3 spells CASSEGSAGQSDTQYF. The CDR3 DNA sequence: TGTGCCAGCAGTGAAGGGAGCGCGGGTCAGTCAGATACGCAGTATTTT.

This clone came up once. V usage is TRBV6-6 and J usage is TRBJ2-2; 7 bases map to TRBD1. V was pared by 5 bases and J by 3 bases, with 3 bases of the junction left unmatched. The germline V gene encodes CDR1 MNHNY and CDR2 SVGAGI (reference sequence). The CDR3 sequence is 14 residues long. CDR3 protein: CASSGTVDTGELFF. In DNA, the CDR3 is TGTGCCAGCAGTGGGACAGTGGACACCGGGGAGCTGTTTTTT.

The rearrangement joins TRBV30 to TRBJ2-2; 10 nucleotides match TRBD2. The CDR3 is 17 residues long. Germline CDR1 GTSNPN, CDR2 SVGIG (reference sequence). Germline trimming cut 0 bases from V and 6 bases from J; bases unmatched to any gene: 10. The CDR3 is CAWSVLILAGASGELFF. DNA for the CDR3: TGTGCCTGGAGTGTACTTATCCTAGCGGGAGCGTCCGGGGAGCTGTTTTTT.

This rearrangement joins TRBV19 to TRBJ1-1; 8 nucleotides match TRBD1. The CDR3 is 15 residues long. Looked up from germline, CDR1 is LNHDA and CDR2 is SQIVND (reference sequence). With 6 bases clipped from V and 3 bases from J, the junction kept 9 bases outside the gene matches. The DNA for the CDR3 is TGTGCCAGTAGCCTCACGGGACAGGTTCACACTGAAGCTTTCTTT. Residues: CASSLTGQVHTEAFF. Together with reference TRBV19 and TRBJ1-1, the CDR3 gives the full variable domain: DGGITQSPKYLFRKEGQNVTLSCEQNLNHDAMYWYRQDPGQGLRLIYYSQIVNDFQKGDIAEGYSVSREKKESFPLTVTSAQKNPTAFYLCASSLTGQVHTEAFFGQGTRLTVV.

The gene calls are TRBV18 and TRBJ2-1, with D perhaps TRBD2 (5 bases). The CDR3 is 13 amino acids. CDR1 and CDR2 from the germline V gene are KGHSH and LQKENI. Trimming removed 1 base at V and 6 bases at J, with 7 bases between. The CDR3 reads CASSPLEGNEQFF. CDR3 DNA: TGTGCCAGCTCACCACTTGAGGGCAATGAGCAGTTCTTC.

The chain has TRBV28 and TRBJ1-5; D gene uncertain. The CDR3 has 16 residues. The germline V gene has CDR1 MDHEN and CDR2 SYDVKM. V gave up 5 bases and J gave up 4 bases, with 18 bases separating them. Here the CDR3 DNA reads TGTGCCAGCAGTCCTACGACAACCCACAAGAATCAGCCCCAGCATTTT. Protein: CASSPTTTHKNQPQHF.

The chain joins TRBV4-1 to TRBJ1-5; 11 positions match TRBD1. Germline CDR1 is MGHRA and CDR2 is YSYEKL. V trimming: 0 bases; J trimming: 7 bases; junction bases outside the gene matches: 5. The CDR3 totals 16 residues. Here the CDR3 DNA reads TGCGCCAGCAGCCAAGAGTGGACAGGGGGCCGGCAGCCCCAGCATTTT. Its protein is CASSQEWTGGRQPQHF.

The CDR3 sequence is CASSLDLAGPWANEQFF. CDR3 in DNA: TGTGCCAGCAGCCTAGATTTAGCGGGACCCTGGGCCAATGAGCAGTTCTTC. This chain joins TRBV9 and TRBJ2-1; 8 bases agree with TRBD2. V lost 4 bases and J lost 6; bases outside the gene matches: 15. The CDR3 totals 17 residues. Germline-derived CDR1 and CDR2 are SGDLS and YYNGEE.

The rearrangement links TRBV4-1 to TRBJ1-1; D not certain. The CDR3 runs 14 residues. Trimming removed 4 bases at V and 2 bases at J, with 11 bases between. Germline lookup yields CDR1 MGHRA and CDR2 YSYEKL. CDR3 sequence: CASSLLDGNTEAFF. CDR3 sequence (DNA): TGCGCCAGCAGCCTCCTGGACGGAAACACTGAAGCTTTCTTT.

V gene TRBV25-1 combines with J gene TRBJ1-2; no reliable D call. Trimming shortened V by 6 bases and J by 10 bases, and 15 bases separated the two germline ends. CDR1 and CDR2 from the germline V gene are MGHDK and SYGVNS. The CDR3 length is 12 residues. In DNA form, the CDR3 reads TGTGCCAGCAGGGACTCCCCGGGCGACTACACCTTC. It yields the protein CASRDSPGDYTF.

The rearrangement links TRBV12-3 or TRBV12-4 to TRBJ1-1; D unresolved. V was trimmed by 2 bases and J by 3 bases, leaving 7 bases between them. The CDR3 spans 13 residues. CDR3 protein: CASSLNRDTEAFF. Written as DNA, the CDR3 is TGTGCCAGCAGTTTAAACAGAGACACTGAAGCTTTCTTT.

This clone was detected a few times. CDR3 in DNA: TGTGCCAGCGGAGAGGACGATTTTAGTAGCACCATATATTTT. Translated: CASGEDDFSSTIYF. The chain employs TRBV2 and TRBJ1-3; D remains ambiguous. Deletions cut 8 bases from V and 9 bases from J, with 20 bases between. The CDR3 totals 14 residues. Germline V gene data show CDR1 as SNHLY and CDR2 as FYNNEI.

This sequence joins TRBV3-1 (or the pseudogene TRBV3-2) and TRBJ1-1, with a weak D call TRBD1 (5 bases). The CDR3 is 15 amino acids. Germline V lookup: CDR1 LGHDT, CDR2 YNNKEL (reference sequence). The ends were cut back, 4 bases at V and 7 bases at J, with 19 bases in the middle. The chain's CDR3 is CASSPPPGRAGEAFF. The CDR3 nucleotides read TGTGCCAGCAGCCCGCCCCCAGGGAGGGCTGGTGAAGCTTTCTTT.

The rearrangement joins TRBV14 to TRBJ2-2, with D unclear. Germline CDR1 SGHDN, CDR2 FVKESK. Trimming took 0 bases from V and 5 from J, leaving 7 bases between them. The CDR3 runs to 14 residues. This chain's CDR3 is CASSQDIVTGELFF. CDR3 bases: TGTGCCAGCAGCCAAGATATTGTAACCGGGGAGCTGTTTTTT.

This sequence joins TRBV28 and TRBJ2-2; TRBD1 is a possible D gene (5 bases). The CDR3 has 12 amino acids. Looked up from germline, CDR1 is MDHEN and CDR2 is SYDVKM. Written as DNA, the CDR3 is TGTGGGGGCTTGTCCCGTTCCGGGGAGCTGTTTTTT. Translated: CGGLSRSGELFF.